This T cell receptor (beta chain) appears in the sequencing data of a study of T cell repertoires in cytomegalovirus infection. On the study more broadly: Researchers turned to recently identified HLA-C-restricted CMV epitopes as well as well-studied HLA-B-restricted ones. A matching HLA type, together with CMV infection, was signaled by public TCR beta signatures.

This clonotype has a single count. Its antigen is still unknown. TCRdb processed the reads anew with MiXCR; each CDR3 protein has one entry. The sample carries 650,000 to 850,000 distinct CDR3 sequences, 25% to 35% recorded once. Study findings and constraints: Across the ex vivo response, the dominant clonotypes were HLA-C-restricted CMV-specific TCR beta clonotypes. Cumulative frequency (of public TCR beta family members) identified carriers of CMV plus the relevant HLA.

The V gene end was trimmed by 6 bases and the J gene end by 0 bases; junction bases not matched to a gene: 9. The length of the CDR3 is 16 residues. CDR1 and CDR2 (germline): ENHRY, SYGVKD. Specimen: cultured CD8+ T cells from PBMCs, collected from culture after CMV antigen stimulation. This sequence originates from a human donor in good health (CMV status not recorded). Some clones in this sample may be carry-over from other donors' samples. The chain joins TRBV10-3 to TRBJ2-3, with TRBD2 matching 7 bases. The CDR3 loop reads CAIRVIAGLSTDTQYF. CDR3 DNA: TGTGCCATCAGGGTAATAGCGGGCCTTAGCACAGATACGCAGTATTTT.